The 32 T cell receptor beta chains below were found in one sample sequenced in a study of shared clonotypes between healthy human individuals. Using immunoSEQ multiplex PCR, the repertoire was profiled, and TCRdb retains in-frame clones only, with some absent. Of 550,000 to 600,000 clones listed, around 78% were seen once; the top ten hold more than 10%. Specimen: PBMCs. These receptors all come from a middle-aged woman in good health. Some clones in this sample may be carry-over from other donors' samples.

This clone was seen a handful of times. Other DNA sequences from this sample encode an identical CDR3 as well. The V gene is TRBV18, the J gene TRBJ1-5; 9 bases are a match to TRBD1. The CDR3 spans 15 residues. CDR1 and CDR2 (germline): KGHSH, LQKENI. With V trimmed by 5 bases and J by 4 bases, 6 bases remained unmatched. CDR3 DNA sequence: TGTGCCAGCTCATCGGGACAGGGAGGAAATCAGCCCCAGCATTTT. Its translation: CASSSGQGGNQPQHF. Drawing the rest from reference TRBV18 and TRBJ1-5, the complete variable domain is NAGVMQNPRHLVRRRGQEARLRCSPMKGHSHVYWYRQLPEEGLKFMVYLQKENIIDESGMPKERFSAEFPKEGPSILRIQQVVRGDSAAYFCASSSGQGGNQPQHFGDGTRLSIL.

The rearrangement links TRBV27 to TRBJ2-5; D is unresolved. The ends were cut back, 0 bases at V and 7 bases at J, with 12 bases in the middle. In germline, CDR1 is MNHEY, CDR2 SMNVEV (reference sequence). This CDR3 spans 14 amino acids. This CDR3 is CASSLSGQDGTQYF. CDR3 nucleotide sequence: TGTGCCAGCAGTTTATCTGGGCAGGACGGGACCCAGTACTTC.

V is TRBV5-1 and J is TRBJ2-2; D is perhaps TRBD1 (6 bases). The CDR3 contains 15 residues. CDR1 SGHRS and CDR2 YFSETQ come from the germline V gene. Between the trimmed V and J ends, which lost 2 bases and 1 base, there was a span of 9 bases. CDR3 sequence: CASSFSQGNTGELFF. The CDR3 region has the DNA TGCGCCAGCAGCTTCTCACAGGGGAACACCGGGGAGCTGTTTTTT.

This clone was seen more than once but under ten times. The V call is TRBV28, the J call TRBJ2-5; D might be TRBD1 (5 bases). Germline CDR1 and CDR2: MDHEN and SYDVKM. This CDR3 contains 12 residues. V lost 6 bases, J lost 5 bases, and 10 bases lay in between. The DNA of the CDR3 is TGTGCCAGCAGCCCACCAGGGGAGACCCAGTACTTC. Amino acid sequence: CASSPPGETQYF.

The chain employs TRBV20-1 and TRBJ2-1, with 9 positions matching TRBD1. The CDR3 runs 11 residues. The trim removed 5 bases at V and 9 bases at J, leaving 2 bases unmatched. From germline, CDR1 is DFQATT and CDR2 SNEGSKA (reference sequence). The CDR3 reads CSADRGSEQFF. In DNA form, the CDR3 reads TGCAGTGCTGACAGGGGGAGTGAGCAGTTCTTC.

The chain combines TRBV19 with TRBJ2-5; a possible D gene is TRBD1 (6 bases). The length of the CDR3 is 14 residues. Trimming cost V 3 bases and J 4 bases, with 12 bases left between them. Germline V gene lookup returns CDR1 LNHDA and CDR2 SQIVND (reference sequence). The CDR3 sequence is CASSMGQGSETQYF. CDR3 sequence (DNA): TGTGCCAGTAGTATGGGGCAGGGGTCAGAGACCCAGTACTTC.

The CDR3 region has the DNA TGCGCCAGCAGCCAAGATCCCCACAGGAGTCGCTCCTACGAGCAGTACTTC. This translates into CASSQDPHRSRSYEQYF. V and J are TRBV4-1 and TRBJ2-5; D might be TRBD1 (5 bases). The DNA end favors TRBJ2-7, so the J call may be wrong. Looked up from germline, CDR1 is MGHRA and CDR2 is YSYEKL. CDR3 length: 17 amino acids.

The gene calls are TRBV15 and TRBJ2-7; maybe TRBD1 (6 bases). The CDR3 is made up of 16 amino acids. V was trimmed by 0 bases and J by 0 bases, leaving 12 bases between them. Germline values: CDR1 LNHNV, CDR2 YYDKDF (reference sequence). In nucleotides, the CDR3 is TGTGCCACCAGCAGAGATGTCGACAGGTACTCCTACGAGCAGTACTTC. Translation: CATSRDVDRYSYEQYF.

Written as DNA, the CDR3 is TGTGCCAGCAGCCCGTTCCCCCTGGATCAAGATACGCAGTATTTT. Protein sequence: CASSPFPLDQDTQYF. The V call is TRBV6-1, the J call TRBJ2-3; D is ambiguous. CDR1 MNHNS and CDR2 SASEGT come from the germline V gene. V lost 6 bases to trimming and J lost 5 bases, with 18 bases between them. CDR3 length: 15 residues.

V usage is TRBV5-6 and J usage is TRBJ2-1, with D maybe TRBD2 (5 bases). The CDR3 consists of 13 residues. The V end lost 2 bases, the J end lost 4 bases, and 7 bases lay between the germline ends. From germline, CDR1 is SGHDT and CDR2 YYEEEE. CDR3 DNA: TGTGCCAGCAGCTTAGGCGGGTACAATGAGCAGTTCTTC. This codes for CASSLGGYNEQFF.

The chain carries TRBV28 and TRBJ2-7; D is unresolved. CDR1 MDHEN and CDR2 SYDVKM come from the germline V gene. There are 13 residues in the CDR3. V lost 4 bases to trimming and J lost 3 bases, with 10 bases between them. The CDR3 bases are TGTGCCAGCAGTTCCCCGGGTTTCTACGAGCAGTACTTC. The encoded protein is CASSSPGFYEQYF.

The rearrangement uses TRBV5-6 and TRBJ2-1; a possible D gene is TRBD2 (5 bases). The CDR3 runs 15 residues. Germline CDR1 reads SGHDT; CDR2 reads YYEEEE. Trimming took 0 bases from V and 6 from J, leaving 13 bases between them. CDR3 loop: CASSLGEFGINEQFF. The CDR3 DNA reads TGTGCCAGCAGCTTGGGGGAGTTCGGAATCAATGAGCAGTTCTTC.

Here the CDR3 reads CASSGEGHPNEQFF. The CDR3 DNA is TGCGCCAGCAGCGGTGAAGGACACCCCAATGAGCAGTTCTTC. The chain links TRBV5-1 to TRBJ2-1; D perhaps matches TRBD1 (5 bases). V was cut by 4 bases and J by 6 bases, with 14 bases left in between. The CDR3 extends over 14 amino acids. Germline assignment: CDR1 SGHRS and CDR2 YFSETQ.

As concerns this clone: This could be a read error, since a much larger clone is one nucleotide away. The same CDR3 also results from other DNA sequences found in this sample. The genes are TRBV18 and TRBJ2-2; maybe TRBD1 (6 bases). Trimming took 3 bases from V and 3 from J, leaving 8 bases between them. Germline assignment: CDR1 KGHSH and CDR2 LQKENI. The CDR3 is made up of 14 amino acids. The CDR3 DNA reads as TGTGCCAGCTCACCCAGGGGCGACACCGGGGAGCTGTTTTTT. It yields the protein CASSPRGDTGELFF.

This chain joins TRBV6-1 and TRBJ2-7, with D hard to call. In germline, CDR1 is MNHNS, CDR2 SASEGT. CDR3 length: 16 residues. Trimming took off 0 bases at V and 3 bases at J, with 15 bases between the two ends. CDR3 in amino acids: CASSEAVEISSYEQYF. CDR3 nucleotide sequence: TGTGCCAGCAGTGAAGCGGTCGAGATCTCCAGCTACGAGCAGTACTTC.

The chain has TRBV5-1 and TRBJ1-2; 9 nucleotides align to TRBD1. With V trimmed by 4 bases and J by 4 bases, 11 bases remained unmatched. Germline CDR1 SGHRS, CDR2 YFSETQ. The CDR3 covers 16 residues. The CDR3 is CASSGTGLKTGYGYTF. The CDR3 bases are TGCGCCAGCAGCGGGACAGGGCTTAAAACTGGCTATGGCTACACCTTC.

This sequence joins TRBV5-1 and TRBJ1-1, with no clear D. CDR1 and CDR2 from the germline V gene are SGHRS and YFSETQ. Trimming shortened V by 0 bases and J by 2 bases, and 8 bases separated the two germline ends. This CDR3 has 14 amino acids. The CDR3 DNA follows: TGCGCCAGCAGCTTGGGATCCACAAACACTGAAGCTTTCTTT. This sequence encodes CASSLGSTNTEAFF.

The chain links TRBV18 to TRBJ1-1, with D unresolved. Per the germline V gene, CDR1 is KGHSH and CDR2 is LQKENI. Trimming removed 2 bases from V and 3 bases from J, with 7 bases in between. The CDR3 sequence is 13 residues long. The CDR3 DNA reads TGTGCCAGCTCACCAAGAGAGTACACTGAAGCTTTCTTT. Its protein is CASSPREYTEAFF. Full variable domain (remainder filled in from reference TRBV18 and TRBJ1-1): NAGVMQNPRHLVRRRGQEARLRCSPMKGHSHVYWYRQLPEEGLKFMVYLQKENIIDESGMPKERFSAEFPKEGPSILRIQQVVRGDSAAYFCASSPREYTEAFFGQGTRLTVV.

Comment on this clone: Other DNA sequences in this specimen translate into the identical CDR3. This rearrangement joins TRBV18 to TRBJ2-5; no clear D. Germline CDR1 and CDR2: KGHSH and LQKENI. This CDR3 spans 13 amino acids. The V end was cut by 2 bases, the J end by 1 base, with 5 bases between. CDR3 protein: CASSPRSQETQYF. The DNA of the CDR3 is TGTGCCAGCTCACCAAGGAGCCAAGAGACCCAGTACTTC. Full variable domain (outside the CDR3, taken from reference TRBV18 and TRBJ2-5): NAGVMQNPRHLVRRRGQEARLRCSPMKGHSHVYWYRQLPEEGLKFMVYLQKENIIDESGMPKERFSAEFPKEGPSILRIQQVVRGDSAAYFCASSPRSQETQYFGPGTRLLVL.

Many counts were recorded for this clone. The chain joins TRBV11-2 to TRBJ1-3; D perhaps matches TRBD1 (5 bases). Germline V gene lookup returns CDR1 SGHAT and CDR2 FQNNGV. The V end lost 6 bases, the J end lost 14 bases, and 23 bases lay between the germline ends. CDR3 length equals 14 residues. DNA of the CDR3: TGTGCCAGCAGTAAAGAAGTATCCGGGACGCCGCTATATTTT. Its protein product is CASSKEVSGTPLYF.

This clone was seen only once. One base away lies a much larger clone, so this may be a sequencing read error. The rearrangement joins TRBV30 to TRBJ1-1, with TRBD1 as a possible D gene (6 bases). Per germline, CDR1 GTSNPN and CDR2 SVGIG (reference sequence). CDR3 size: 15 residues. The CDR3 is CAWGVLGAGNTEAFF. In nucleotides, the CDR3 is TGTGCCTGGGGTGTACTGGGGGCCGGGAACACTGAAGCTTTCTTT. Drawing the rest from reference TRBV30 and TRBJ1-1, the complete variable domain is SQTIHQWPATLVQPVGSPLSLECTVEGTSNPNLYWYRQAAGRGLQLLFYSVGIGQISSEVPQNLSASRPQDRQFILSSKKLLLSDSGFYLCAWGVLGAGNTEAFFGQGTRLTVV.

CDR3 DNA sequence: TGTGCCAGCAGTGAAGCCCAACTAGCGGGAGCATACAATGAGCAGTTCTTC. Protein: CASSEAQLAGAYNEQFF. The V call is TRBV2, the J call TRBJ2-1, with TRBD2 matching 11 bases. There are 17 residues in the CDR3. Germline trimming cut 0 bases from V and 4 bases from J; bases unmatched to any gene: 5. Germline-derived CDR1 and CDR2 are SNHLY and FYNNEI.

This clone was counted only a few times. A clone one base away is much larger, so this may be a read error. The same CDR3 also results from other DNA sequences found in this sample. The chain uses TRBV5-8 and TRBJ1-5, with D tentatively TRBD1 (5 bases). The CDR3 contains 16 residues. The germline CDR1 and CDR2 sequences are SGHTS and YDEGEE. CDR3 DNA sequence: TGTGCAAGCACCTCTTCCAGGGTCACTAGCAATCAGCCCCAGCATTTT. The encoded protein is CASTSSRVTSNQPQHF.

In its sample, this clone was seen a few times. The chain couples TRBV6-5 to TRBJ1-6; D call uncertain. Germline CDR1 MNHEY, CDR2 SVGAGI. The CDR3 has 15 residues. With 3 bases removed from V and 0 bases from J, the gap between germline ends came to 6 bases. The CDR3 region is CASSYLSSYNSPLHF. The CDR3, as DNA: TGTGCCAGCAGTTATTTGAGCTCCTATAATTCACCCCTCCACTTT.

V gene TRBV7-9 combines with J gene TRBJ2-3; 11 nucleotides match TRBD2. Germline lookup yields CDR1 SEHNR and CDR2 FQNEAQ (reference sequence). The CDR3 is 15 residues long. Trimming took 0 bases from V and 5 from J; bases not matched to a gene: 1. The CDR3 region has the DNA TGTGCCAGCAGCTTAGCGACTAGCGGGATAGATACGCAGTATTTT. Amino acids: CASSLATSGIDTQYF.

This clone was counted once. The chain couples TRBV28 to TRBJ2-3; D gene ambiguous. The CDR3 covers 13 residues. Trimming left V 7 bases short and J 3 bases short, with 11 bases between. Germline CDR1 and CDR2: MDHEN and SYDVKM. CDR3 in amino acids: CASKGDGTDTQYF. The CDR3 DNA is TGTGCCAGCAAAGGTGATGGGACAGATACGCAGTATTTT.

The chain combines TRBV7-9 with TRBJ2-3, with D maybe TRBD2 (5 bases). The ends were cut back, 5 bases at V and 6 bases at J, with 12 bases in the middle. Germline lookup yields CDR1 SEHNR and CDR2 FQNEAQ (reference sequence). This CDR3 comprises 13 residues. In DNA, the CDR3 is TGTGCCAGCAGCATACTACTAGTGGATACGCAGTATTTT. This codes for CASSILLVDTQYF.

CDR3 coding DNA: TGCAGCGTTGGGGACATCCTCTACGAGCAGTACTTC. Amino acids: CSVGDILYEQYF. The chain recombines TRBV29-1 with TRBJ2-7; D may be TRBD1 (6 bases). Looked up from germline, CDR1 is SQVTM and CDR2 is ANQGSEA. With 4 bases removed from V and 3 bases from J, the gap between germline ends came to 10 bases. The CDR3 runs 12 residues.

V is TRBV5-4 and J is TRBJ2-2; TRBD1 agrees at 8 bases. Losses at the gene ends were 0 bases for V and 4 bases for J; bases not matched to a gene: 8. This CDR3 comprises 17 residues. Germline assignment: CDR1 SGHNT and CDR2 YYREEE (reference sequence). CDR3 sequence (DNA): TGTGCCAGCAGCTTGGCCGGGGAGCAGGGGGCCACCGGGGAGCTGTTTTTT. As protein: CASSLAGEQGATGELFF. The complete variable domain, with remaining parts taken from reference TRBV5-4 and TRBJ2-2, reads ETGVTQSPTHLIKTRGQQVTLRCSSQSGHNTVSWYQQALGQGPQFIFQYYREEENGRGNFPPRFSGLQFPNYSSELNVNALELDDSALYLCASSLAGEQGATGELFFGEGSRLTVL.

This clone was observed once. The chain carries TRBV19 and TRBJ1-5; no clear D. The CDR3 length is 16 residues. Germline V gene sequence: CDR1 LNHDA, CDR2 SQIVND (reference sequence). V was trimmed by 6 bases and J by 0 bases, leaving 15 bases between them. CDR3 amino acids: CASSASRLYSNQPQHF. The DNA of the CDR3 is TGTGCCAGTAGCGCCAGCCGACTGTATAGCAATCAGCCCCAGCATTTT.

This chain joins TRBV7-3 and TRBJ2-7; 15 bases fit TRBD2. Unmatched junction bases numbered 4, after V lost 4 bases and J lost 6 bases. The CDR3 has 15 residues. Germline CDR1 SGHTA, CDR2 FQGTGA. The CDR3: CASSSPGLAGGEQYF. DNA for the CDR3: TGTGCCAGCAGCTCCCCGGGACTAGCGGGGGGCGAGCAGTACTTC.

This clone was detected only a few times. V and J are TRBV18 and TRBJ2-3; tentative D call: TRBD2 (6 bases). The CDR3 has 15 residues. V was clipped by 3 bases and J by 1 base, with 11 bases between them. Germline CDR1 is KGHSH and CDR2 is LQKENI. The CDR3 loop is CASSPPSSGTDTQYF. For the CDR3, the DNA is TGTGCCAGCTCACCCCCCTCTAGCGGCACAGATACGCAGTATTTT. The full variable domain, in which reference TRBV18 and TRBJ2-3 provide the parts outside the CDR3, is NAGVMQNPRHLVRRRGQEARLRCSPMKGHSHVYWYRQLPEEGLKFMVYLQKENIIDESGMPKERFSAEFPKEGPSILRIQQVVRGDSAAYFCASSPPSSGTDTQYFGPGTRLTVL.